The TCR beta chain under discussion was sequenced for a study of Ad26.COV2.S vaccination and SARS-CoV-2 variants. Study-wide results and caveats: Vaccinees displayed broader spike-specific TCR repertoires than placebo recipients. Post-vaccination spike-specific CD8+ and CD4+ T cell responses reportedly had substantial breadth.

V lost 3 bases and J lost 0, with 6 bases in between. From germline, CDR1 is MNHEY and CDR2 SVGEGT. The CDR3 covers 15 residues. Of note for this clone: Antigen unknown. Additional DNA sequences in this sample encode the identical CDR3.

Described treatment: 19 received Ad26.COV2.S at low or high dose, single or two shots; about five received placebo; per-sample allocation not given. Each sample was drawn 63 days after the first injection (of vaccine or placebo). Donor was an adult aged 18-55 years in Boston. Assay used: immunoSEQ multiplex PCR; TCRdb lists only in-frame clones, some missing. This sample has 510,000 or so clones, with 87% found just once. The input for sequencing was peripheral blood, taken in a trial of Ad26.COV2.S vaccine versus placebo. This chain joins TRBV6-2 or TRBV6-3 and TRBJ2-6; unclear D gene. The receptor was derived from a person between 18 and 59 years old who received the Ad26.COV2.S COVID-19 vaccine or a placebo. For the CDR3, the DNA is TGTGCCAGCAGTTATAGAGGCTCTGGGGCCAACGTCCTGACTTTC. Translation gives CASSYRGSGANVLTF.